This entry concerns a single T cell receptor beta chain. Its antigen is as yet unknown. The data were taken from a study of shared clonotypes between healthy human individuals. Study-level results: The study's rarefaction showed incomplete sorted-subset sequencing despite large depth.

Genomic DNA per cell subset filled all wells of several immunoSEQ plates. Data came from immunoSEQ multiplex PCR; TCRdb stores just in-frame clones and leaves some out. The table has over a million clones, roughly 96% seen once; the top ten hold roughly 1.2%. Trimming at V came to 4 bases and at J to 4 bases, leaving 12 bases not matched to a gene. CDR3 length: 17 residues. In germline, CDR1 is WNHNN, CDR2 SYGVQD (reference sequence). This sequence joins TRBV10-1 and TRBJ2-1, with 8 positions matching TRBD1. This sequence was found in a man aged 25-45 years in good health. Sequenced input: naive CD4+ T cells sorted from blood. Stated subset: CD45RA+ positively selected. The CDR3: CASSVSRDRPSYNEQFF. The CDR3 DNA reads TGCGCCAGCAGTGTTTCCCGGGACAGGCCCTCTTACAATGAGCAGTTCTTC.